This TCR beta chain stems from a study of blood T cell repertoires in COVID-19 (dated by TCRdb to about 2020). Turning to the overall study: Samples from collaborators originated in the United States, Italy and Spain and spanned both the acute and convalescent phases of COVID-19. The prospective study material was composed of cDNA or gDNA derived from T cells, B-cell-depleted T cells, or PBMCs. The dataset comprised deeply sampled blood TCRbeta repertoires from subjects exposed to, actively infected with, or recovered from COVID-19. The repertoires were released in a freely available public database intended as a resource for research on the immune response to SARS-CoV-2. Samples came from the ongoing ImmuneRACE study (first 160 participants) plus 1,254 subjects from 6 global collaborators. Nearly every sample came with metadata listing a de-identified subject ID, COVID-19 status, age in years and sex. Where HLA class I and class II types were available, the types were taken from metadata supplied by the sample provider, not from assay-based typing. Study-level results and caveats: How much clinical and demographic metadata was included differed by source and by participant, and the metadata was provided uncurated.

A note on this clone: Its antigen specificity is not known. Qualities for individual bases were not recorded, and no much larger clone is one base off.

Whole blood was collected in K2EDTA tubes by collaborating institutions according to the institutions' own protocols. For TCRbeta analysis, collaborator samples were shipped as frozen whole blood, as isolated PBMCs, or as DNA extracted from either sample type. V sheds 0 bases and J sheds 4 bases, leaving 9 bases between their ends. Reading the germline V gene (reference sequence) gives CDR1 MNHEY and CDR2 SMNVEV. Counted from cysteine to phenylalanine, this CDR3 has 15 amino acids. The retained sequence is limited to the CDR3, 45 bases, with the frame set at the first base. TCRbeta CDR3 regions were amplified from genomic DNA using the immunoSEQ Assay, a bias-controlled multiplex PCR. The study's own analysis went as follows. Nucleated cell counts per sample were estimated from amplification of reference gene primers within the assay. Sequence reads were collapsed and filtered to measure the absolute abundance of every unique TCRbeta CDR3 rearrangement. For each sample, productive Simpson clonality was calculated as the square root of Simpson's diversity index across productive rearrangements. TCRdb took this table from immuneACCESS and kept in-frame rearrangements with V and J called. Such tables lack part of the clones; where checked against another copy, unresolved V genes explain under half of the gap, and the rest is unexplained. The DNA gave D and trimming, while V, J and clone size come from that table. The sample table lists about 50,000 clones, 86% of them with a count of one. Of the sample, around 5% falls within the top ten clones.

Recombination linked TRBV27 to TRBJ2-2, with TRBD1 as a weak D call on 5 bases. The sequencing sample was made of peripheral blood. The clonotype was recovered from a man aged 40-49 years with active COVID-19. The DNA sequence is given as TGTGCCAGCAGTTTATCGGGAAGGGGCACCGGGGAGCTGTTTTTT. This gives the protein CASSLSGRGTGELFF.